The present TCR beta chain was sequenced within a study of cytomegalovirus exposure and HLA in healthy donors. A multiplex PCR was run with 60 Vbeta primers and 13 Jbeta primers. Generated by immunoSEQ multiplex PCR, the TCRdb table keeps only in-frame clones and is missing some. The sample holds 45,000 to 50,000 clones. This CDR3 has 16 residues. Germline CDR1 reads SGDLS; CDR2 reads YYNGEE. V was shortened by 4 bases and J by 2 bases, with 17 bases between the two germline ends. V and J are TRBV9 and TRBJ2-3; D may be TRBD1 (5 bases). The sequence derives from a male donor in good health and CMV-seronegative. What was sequenced was PBMCs. The CDR3 DNA reads as TGTGCCAGCAGCCAAACCAGGGATACGTTCACAGATACGCAGTATTTT. Protein product: CASSQTRDTFTDTQYF.